These 9 T cell receptor beta chains came from one sample sequenced in a study of blood T cells in healthy people across ages (dated by TCRdb to between 2014 and 2017). Library prep was done by 5' RACE. The sequencer was an Illumina HiSeq 2500. A second PCR of roughly 6 to 11 cycles was run with a J-beta primer mix and a sample-barcoded 5' primer. TCRdb trimmed public reads at Q25 via fastp, called clones via MiXCR and kept in-frame beta chains. Each record represents a unique CDR3 protein, reported with the most common genes and DNA among its rows. This sample has hundreds of thousands of distinct CDR3 sequences in its table, and around 21% of those were observed once. In total, the top ten clones hold 3% to 4.5% of the sample. Source material: blood. All receptors come from a man between 65 and 85 years old in good health.

The CDR3 loop reads CSASPGQGNSNQPQHF. CDR3 DNA sequence: TGCAGTGCTAGCCCGGGACAGGGTAATAGCAATCAGCCCCAGCATTTT. The gene calls are TRBV20-1 and TRBJ1-5; 9 positions match TRBD1. V was pared by 3 bases and J by 0 bases, with 6 bases of the junction left unmatched. The V gene's germline CDR1 is DFQATT and CDR2 SNEGSKA (reference sequence). This CDR3 comprises 16 residues.

This clonotype was recorded a few times. An end of the junction does not agree with germline; a read error may underlie this. This chain links TRBV7-7 with TRBJ2-1, with D possibly matching TRBD2 (5 bases). CDR1 is SSHAT, CDR2 FNYEAQ, per germline (reference sequence). The CDR3 runs to 16 residues. The CDR3 spells CASSPRLAGSYNEQFF. The CDR3 bases are TGTGCTAGCAGCCCCAGGCTGGCGGGTAGCTACAATGAGCAGTTCTTC.

This clonotype was seen ten or more times. The chain uses TRBV25-1 and TRBJ2-7, with D unclear. V was cut by 10 bases and J by 1 base, with 11 bases left in between. This CDR3 is 12 amino acids long. The germline V gene encodes CDR1 MGHDK and CDR2 SYGVNS. CDR3 protein: CATQTVSYEQYF. CDR3 in DNA: TGTGCCACCCAGACCGTTTCCTACGAGCAGTACTTC.

Turning to this clonotype: Relative to the germline gene, one junction end is altered; a read error may explain this. In DNA form, the CDR3 reads TGTGCCAGCAGCATGGTTAGTGGGGGGGACGGAAACGTTCAGTACTTC. Its protein is CASSMVSGGDGNVQYF. This sequence joins TRBV28 and TRBJ2-4; 7 nucleotides line up with TRBD2. CDR1 is MDHEN and CDR2 is SYDVKM in the germline V gene. The CDR3 covers 16 residues. The entire variable domain, with the rest obtained from reference TRBV28 and TRBJ2-4, is as follows: DVKVTQSSRYLVKRTGEKVFLECVQDMDHENMFWYRQDPGLGLRLIYFSYDVKMKEKGDIPEGYSVSREKKERFSLILESASTNQTSMYLCASSMVSGGDGNVQYFGAGTRLSVL.

This clonotype was seen only a few times. The rearrangement joins TRBV5-1 to TRBJ2-2, with TRBD2 matching over 8 bases. V gave up 4 bases and J gave up 0 bases; unmatched junction bases: 5. Germline assignment: CDR1 SGHRS and CDR2 YFSETQ. This CDR3 is 16 amino acids long. DNA for the CDR3: TGCGCCAGCAGCCCCGGGAGGGGCACGAACACCGGGGAGCTGTTTTTT. The encoded protein is CASSPGRGTNTGELFF. Together with reference TRBV5-1 and TRBJ2-2, the CDR3 gives the full variable domain: KAGVTQTPRYLIKTRGQQVTLSCSPISGHRSVSWYQQTPGQGLQFLFEYFSETQRNKGNFPGRFSGRQFSNSRSEMNVSTLELGDSALYLCASSPGRGTNTGELFFGEGSRLTVL.

The chain uses TRBV20-1 and TRBJ2-3; 9 bases match TRBD2. CDR3 size: 18 residues. The trim removed 0 bases at V and 0 bases at J, leaving 10 bases unmatched. Germline lookup yields CDR1 DFQATT and CDR2 SNEGSKA (reference sequence). The CDR3 DNA reads as TGCAGTGCTAGAGATTGGGCTAGCGGGGCCTCTAGCACAGATACGCAGTATTTT. Protein: CSARDWASGASSTDTQYF.

The chain couples TRBV19 to TRBJ2-1, with D possibly being TRBD1 (6 bases). The CDR3 totals 14 residues. CDR1 LNHDA and CDR2 SQIVND come from the germline V gene (reference sequence). The germline V and J ends were trimmed by 4 bases and 9 bases, with 16 bases remaining between them. CDR3 sequence (DNA): TGTGCCAGTAGTAGACAGGAAATCCCTCCTGAGCAGTTCTTC. Translating gives CASSRQEIPPEQFF.

CDR3 sequence (DNA): TGTGCCAGCAGCCGCGAAAACTCCTATAATTCACCCCTCCACTTT. Its translation: CASSRENSYNSPLHF. This chain uses TRBV7-8 with TRBJ1-6, with D hard to call. The CDR3 spans 15 residues. V dropped 5 bases and J dropped 0 bases, with 8 bases sitting between them. CDR1 is SGHVS and CDR2 is FQNEAQ in the germline V gene.

This clonotype was seen only a few times. The gene calls are TRBV20-1 and TRBJ2-2, with a weak D call TRBD1 (7 bases). Deletions cut 0 bases from V and 5 bases from J, with 19 bases between. CDR3 size: 17 residues. CDR1 and CDR2 from the germline V gene are DFQATT and SNEGSKA (reference sequence). The CDR3, as DNA: TGCAGTGCTAGAGATTGGGGGTCAGGGGGGTCAACCGGGGAGCTGTTTTTT. Translation gives CSARDWGSGGSTGELFF.